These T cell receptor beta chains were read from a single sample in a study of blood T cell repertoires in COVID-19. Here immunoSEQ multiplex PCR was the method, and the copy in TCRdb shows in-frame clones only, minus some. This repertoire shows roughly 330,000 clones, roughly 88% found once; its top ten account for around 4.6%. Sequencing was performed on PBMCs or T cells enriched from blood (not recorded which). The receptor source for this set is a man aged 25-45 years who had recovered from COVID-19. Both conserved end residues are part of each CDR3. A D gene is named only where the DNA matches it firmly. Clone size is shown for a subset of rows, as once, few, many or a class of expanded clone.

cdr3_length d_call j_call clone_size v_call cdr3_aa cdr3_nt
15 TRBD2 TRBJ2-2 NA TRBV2 CASSPSGGEAGELFF TGTGCCAGCAGCCCTAGCGGGGGGGAAGCCGGGGAGCTGTTTTTT
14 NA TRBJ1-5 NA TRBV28 CASIAGGAAQPQHF TGTGCCAGCATCGCCGGAGGGGCGGCTCAGCCCCAGCATTTT
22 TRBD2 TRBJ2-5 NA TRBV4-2 CASSQDPSLLAGGFSVQETQYF TGTGCCAGCAGCCAAGACCCCTCACTTCTAGCGGGGGGTTTTTCGGTCCAAGAGACCCAGTACTTC
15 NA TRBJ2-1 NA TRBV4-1 CATKGRENAYNEQFF TGCGCCACGAAGGGAAGGGAGAACGCCTACAATGAGCAGTTCTTC
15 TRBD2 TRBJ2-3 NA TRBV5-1 CASSLSGGATDTQYF TGCGCCAGCAGCCTTAGCGGGGGGGCCACAGATACGCAGTATTTT
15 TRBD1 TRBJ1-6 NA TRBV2 CASSRGNSYNSPLHF TGTGCCAGCAGCAGGGGGAACTCCTATAATTCACCCCTCCACTTT
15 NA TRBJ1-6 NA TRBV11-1 CASTLSDNYNSPLHF TGTGCCAGCACCCTCTCCGACAACTATAATTCACCCCTCCACTTT
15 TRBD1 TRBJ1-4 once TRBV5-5 CASSVETGPNEKLFF TGTGCCAGCAGCGTCGAGACAGGGCCAAATGAAAAACTGTTTTTT
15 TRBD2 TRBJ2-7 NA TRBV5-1 CASSSRTSGYYEQYF TGCGCCAGCAGCTCAAGGACTAGCGGTTACTACGAGCAGTACTTC
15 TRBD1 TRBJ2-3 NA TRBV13 CASSLLTGWTDTQYF TGTGCCAGCAGCTTATTGACAGGGTGGACAGATACGCAGTATTTT
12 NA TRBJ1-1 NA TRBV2 CASSVRNTEAFF TGTGCCAGCAGCGTGAGGAACACTGAAGCTTTCTTT
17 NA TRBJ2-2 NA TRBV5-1 CASSLAGGLTSFGELFF TGCGCCAGCAGCTTGGCGGGGGGCTTGACCTCTTTCGGGGAGCTGTTTTTT
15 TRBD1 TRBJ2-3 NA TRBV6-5 CASSYSQGAGDTQYF TGTGCCAGCAGTTACTCGCAGGGGGCCGGAGATACGCAGTATTTT
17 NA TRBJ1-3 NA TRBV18 CASSPMIIDRTGNTIYF TGTGCCAGCTCACCCATGATCATCGACAGAACAGGAAACACCATATATTTT
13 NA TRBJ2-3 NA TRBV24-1 CATQWPETDTQYF TGTGCCACTCAGTGGCCAGAAACAGATACGCAGTATTTT
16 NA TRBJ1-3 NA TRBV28 CASSPGDAGPGNTIYF TGTGCCAGCAGCCCAGGTGATGCGGGGCCTGGAAACACCATATATTTT
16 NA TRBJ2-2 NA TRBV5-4 CASSPEESANTGELFF TGTGCCAGCAGCCCCGAGGAATCCGCGAACACCGGGGAGCTGTTTTTT
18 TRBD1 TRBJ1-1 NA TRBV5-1 CASSPLGTPGGGSTEAFF TGCGCCAGCAGCCCACTCGGGACCCCAGGGGGTGGGAGCACTGAAGCTTTCTTT
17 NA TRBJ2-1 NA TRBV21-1 CASSRRSRRKGDNEQFF TGTGCCAGCAGCAGGCGAAGCAGGCGAAAGGGGGACAATGAGCAGTTCTTC
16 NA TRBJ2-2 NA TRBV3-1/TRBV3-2 CASSPGTLQGTGELFF TGTGCCAGCAGCCCCGGGACACTCCAAGGGACCGGGGAGCTGTTTTTT
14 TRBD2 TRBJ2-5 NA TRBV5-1 CASSLSGGQETQYF TGCGCCAGCAGCTTGAGCGGGGGGCAAGAGACCCAGTACTTC
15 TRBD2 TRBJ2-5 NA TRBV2 CASSEAGGIRETQYF TGTGCCAGCAGTGAAGCGGGGGGGATTAGGGAGACCCAGTACTTC
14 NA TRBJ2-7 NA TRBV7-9 CASSLPGLSYEQYF TGTGCCAGCAGTTTGCCGGGACTGTCCTACGAGCAGTACTTC
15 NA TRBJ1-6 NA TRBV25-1 CASSPQGTYNSPLHF TGTGCCAGCAGTCCCCAGGGAACTTATAATTCACCCCTCCACTTT
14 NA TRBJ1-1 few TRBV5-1 CASSIPTGNTEAFF TGCGCCAGCAGCATACCGACAGGGAACACTGAAGCTTTCTTT
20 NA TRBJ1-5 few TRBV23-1 CASSHPACRDTPDSNQPQHF TGCGCCAGCAGTCATCCGGCGTGCCGGGACACACCAGATAGCAATCAGCCCCAGCATTTT
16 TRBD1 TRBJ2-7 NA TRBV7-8 CASSLGERGLGYEQYF TGTGCCAGCAGCTTAGGGGAGAGGGGGCTTGGCTACGAGCAGTACTTC
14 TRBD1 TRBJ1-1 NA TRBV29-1 CSVDKGAPNTEAFF TGCAGCGTTGATAAGGGGGCGCCGAACACTGAAGCTTTCTTT
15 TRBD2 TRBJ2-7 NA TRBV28 CASSYGGGLRYEQYF TGTGCCAGCAGTTATGGGGGGGGTCTTCGCTACGAGCAGTACTTC
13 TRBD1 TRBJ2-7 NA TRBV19 CASSVDRAREQYF TGTGCCAGTAGTGTCGACAGGGCTCGGGAGCAGTACTTC
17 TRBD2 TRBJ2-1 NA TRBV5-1 CASSSGGFARSYNEQFF TGCGCCAGCAGCTCGGGGGGTTTTGCGCGGTCCTACAATGAGCAGTTCTTC
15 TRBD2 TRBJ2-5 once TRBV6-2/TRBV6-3 CASSYLASGGETQYF TGTGCCAGCAGTTACTTGGCTAGCGGGGGGGAGACCCAGTACTTC
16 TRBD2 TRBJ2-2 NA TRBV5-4 CASRNGLAGTEGQLFF TGTGCCAGCAGAAATGGACTAGCGGGGACCGAAGGGCAGCTGTTTTTT
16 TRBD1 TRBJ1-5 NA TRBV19 CASSIGTGIFNQPQHF TGTGCCAGTAGTATTGGGACAGGGATTTTCAATCAGCCCCAGCATTTT
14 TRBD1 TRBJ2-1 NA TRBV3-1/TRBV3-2 CASSRDRGNNEQFF TGTGCCAGCAGCCGGGACAGGGGGAACAATGAGCAGTTCTTC
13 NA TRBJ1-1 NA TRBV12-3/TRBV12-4 CASSARQSTEAFF TGTGCCAGCAGTGCCCGACAGAGCACTGAAGCTTTCTTT
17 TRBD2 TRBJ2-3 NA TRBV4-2 CASSQDTSGGAHDTQYF TGTGCCAGCAGCCAAGATACTAGCGGGGGGGCACATGATACGCAGTATTTT
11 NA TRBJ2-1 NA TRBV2 CASSAGVEQFF TGTGCCAGCAGCGCAGGGGTTGAGCAGTTCTTC
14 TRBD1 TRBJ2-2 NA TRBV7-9 CASSWDSHTGELFF TGTGCCAGCAGCTGGGACAGCCACACCGGGGAGCTGTTTTTT
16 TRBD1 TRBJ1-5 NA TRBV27 CASSGPGTGSNQPQHF TGTGCCAGCAGCGGGCCCGGGACAGGTAGCAATCAGCCCCAGCATTTT
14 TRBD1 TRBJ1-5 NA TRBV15 CATSRGQGNQPQHF TGTGCCACCAGCAGGGGACAGGGCAATCAGCCCCAGCATTTT
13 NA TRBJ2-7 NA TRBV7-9 CASSLRQSYEQYF TGTGCCAGCAGCTTACGACAGAGTTACGAGCAGTACTTC
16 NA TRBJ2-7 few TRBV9 CASSAQAGEKRDEQYF TGTGCCAGCAGCGCCCAAGCAGGGGAGAAAAGGGACGAGCAGTACTTC
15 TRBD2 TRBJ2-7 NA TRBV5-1 CASSLLERGTYEQYF TGCGCCAGCAGCTTGTTGGAGCGGGGGACCTACGAGCAGTACTTC
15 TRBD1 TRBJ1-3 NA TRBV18 CASSPQGAKGNTIYF TGTGCCAGCTCACCACAGGGGGCGAAAGGAAACACCATATATTTT
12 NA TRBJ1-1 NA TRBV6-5 CASRRSRTEAFF TGTGCCAGCCGGCGCAGCAGGACTGAAGCTTTCTTT
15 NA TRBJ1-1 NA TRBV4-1 CASSQGRSGDIEAFF TGCGCCAGCAGCCAAGGACGTTCTGGGGACATTGAAGCTTTCTTT